This T cell receptor beta chain was identified in a study of shared clonotypes between healthy human individuals (dated by TCRdb to 2019 to 2021). Background on the whole study: The cohort included three men and a couple of women between 18 and 49 years of age. Leukapheresis yielded between about 0.85 and 10 billion PBMCs per donor. To estimate repertoire size and how much clonotype sharing occurs between individuals, the study deeply sequenced the blood TCR repertoires of five or six healthy adults. For each donor, CD4 naive and CD4 memory were each given three plates, CD8 naive was given two plates, and CD8 memory was given one plate. Different laboratories and diverse techniques were used to prepare libraries and sequence TCR repertoires, to increase sequencing depth and limit assay-specific biases. Overall study outcomes, separate from this receptor: Sampling was restricted to blood, and TCR repertoires in tissue are likely to differ from TCR repertoires in blood. The genetic and exposure-history diversity represented was limited by the small number of donors. Estimated clonotype richness was generally larger for naive than for memory subsets. When several donors were compared, the shared fraction of clonotypes was around 4.6% for naive CD4, approximately 3.3% for naive CD8, about 2.5% for memory CD4, and 0.4% for memory CD8. Incomplete sequencing was indicated by rarefaction of sorted-subset datasets, despite the large sequencing depth. Higher generation probabilities were observed for clonotypes shared by all four sorted-subset donors than for non-shared clonotypes. Based on pairwise subsampling, the degree of clonotype sharing among donors was expected to be affected by sequencing depth.

Using the deep immunoSEQ assay, multiplex PCR amplified TCR CDR3 regions from genomic DNA. Extracted genomic DNA from each cell subset was distributed evenly across all wells of several immunoSEQ 96-well plates, and each plate was treated as a replicate. Each replicate PCR for sorted subsets received roughly 0.2 ug genomic DNA, equal to about 30,000 T cell genomes. Purified libraries were quantified with a Qubit 3.0 fluorometer, sized on a Bioanalyzer 2100, and re-quantified with the KAPA Library Quantification kit. A separate single-read 150-cycle Illumina NextSeq 550 flow cell was used to sequence each immunoSEQ 96-well plate. The source study handled its data this way. Because the immunoSEQ output included only junctional sequences and no quality scores, the filtering could not be the same as the filtering used for full-length reads. To assign V/J genes and CDR3, sequences were annotated against IMGT germline references using PyIR, a Python wrapper for IgBLAST v1.9. Reads were removed for weak V/J assignments (E-value above 1e-6), missing CDR3, stop codons, out-of-frame junctions, or ambiguous translated residues. V3J clonotypes were defined by identical inferred V gene, J gene, and CDR3 amino acid sequence. The percentage overlap between two repertoires was calculated by dividing the number of shared unique clonotypes by the size of the smaller repertoire. Richness of each repertoire was evaluated using RTK rarefaction, the Chao1 estimator, and Recon v2.1 estimates of unobserved clonotypes. Generation probabilities were computed with OLGA for all TCRbeta clonotypes obtained by the gDNA method from several donors. The clones in this table, taken by TCRdb from immuneACCESS, are in-frame only. Not every clone is retained; where verified, under half of the shortfall comes from an unresolved V gene, and the cause of the rest is unknown. The V and J calls and clone size are taken from that table; D and trimming were inferred from the DNA. Counted in this sample were roughly 2.2 million clones; approximately 93% of them appeared once. The top ten clones comprise about 0.41% of the sample.

Concerning this clone: The antigen it binds to is not known. It has no much larger one-base neighbor in the sample; base qualities were not kept.

The donors were healthy, HIV-negative adults with no recently reported acute infections or vaccinations. All donors were Caucasian adults living in Nashville, Tennessee, USA. CD4+ T cells were enriched by magnetic negative selection; naive cells were then positively selected on CD45RA, and the negative fraction formed the memory subset. After blood collection by leukapheresis, PBMCs were isolated using Ficoll-Histopaque density gradient centrifugation and then cryopreserved in the vapor phase of liquid nitrogen. Analytical flow cytometry was used to check the purity and quantity of each magnetically sorted T cell population. Genomic DNA was isolated from every sorted fraction and measured by UV absorbance on a Nanodrop 2000c. CDR1 SEHNR and CDR2 FQNEAQ are derived from the germline V gene (reference sequence). The CDR3 starts with the cysteine, ends with the phenylalanine, and has 15 residues. Only the CDR3 DNA stays, 45 bases, in frame from base 1. Deletion took 4 bases off V and 1 base off J, with a span of 14 bases between the germline ends.

The TCR originated in a man aged 18 to 30 in good health. Some clones in this sample may be carry-over from other donors' samples. This sequence uses TRBV7-9 and TRBJ2-7, and perhaps TRBD2 as D gene, on 6 matching bases. The sample was naive CD4+ T cells from PBMCs. Sample cell subset or site, as interpreted from the label and publication: CD45RA+ positively selected. CDR3 loop: CASSWPAAGSYEQYF. The nucleotide sequence reads TGTGCCAGCAGCTGGCCGGCGGCGGGGTCCTACGAGCAGTACTTC.